Reported below is one T cell receptor beta chain. Per the germline V gene, CDR1 is SGHTA and CDR2 is FQGNSA. The CDR3 consists of 15 residues. Trimming removed 2 bases at V and 3 bases at J, with 12 bases between. This entry is derived from a study of blood T cell repertoires in COVID-19. Study in general: Sites in the United States, Italy and Spain provided acute and convalescent COVID-19 samples. The cDNA or gDNA used as material had been derived from T cells, B-cell-depleted T cells, or PBMCs.

Sequencing was performed with immunoSEQ multiplex PCR; in TCRdb, only in-frame clones are kept and a portion is missing. The sample consists of some 49,000 clones, more than 85% of them appearing once. This TCR was sampled from a man aged 45-60 years with active COVID-19. This chain uses TRBV7-2 with TRBJ2-3; a weak D match, TRBD2 (5 bases). The material sequenced was peripheral blood. The chain's CDR3 is CASSLREVGTDTQYF. The CDR3 DNA reads as TGTGCCAGCAGCTTACGGGAAGTTGGGACAGATACGCAGTATTTT.